Sequencing of this TCR beta chain was carried out in a study of shared clonotypes between healthy human individuals (dated by TCRdb to 2018 to 2021). Study-level background: The cohort included three men and two women between 18 and 49 years of age. Per donor, three plates each were used for CD4 naive and CD4 memory, two for CD8 naive, and one for CD8 memory. Blood TCR repertoires of roughly five healthy adults were deeply sequenced to estimate repertoire size and the extent of clonotype sharing between individuals. To increase sequencing depth and limit assay-specific biases, different laboratories used diverse techniques to prepare libraries and sequence TCR repertoires. Between about 0.9 and 10 billion PBMCs per donor were obtained by leukapheresis. Beyond this particular receptor, the publication reports: Larger estimated clonotype richness was generally found for naive subsets than for memory subsets. Rarefaction of sorted-subset datasets indicated incomplete sequencing despite the large sequencing depth. Across a few donors, about 5.2% of naive CD4, 3% to 3.5% of naive CD8, about 2.3% of memory CD4, and approximately 0.42% of memory CD8 clonotypes were shared. Sampling was restricted to blood, and TCR repertoires in tissue are likely to differ from TCR repertoires in blood. Based on pairwise subsampling, the degree of clonotype sharing among donors was expected to be affected by sequencing depth. Because the study included only a small number of donors, the genetic and exposure-history diversity represented was limited. Compared with non-shared clonotypes, the clonotypes found in all four sorted-subset donors had higher generation probabilities.

About this clone itself: Its antigen is not yet known. Nothing much larger sits one base from this clone, and base qualities are not available.

TCR CDR3 regions were amplified from genomic DNA by multiplex PCR using the deep immunoSEQ assay. Extracted genomic DNA from each cell subset was distributed evenly across all wells of several immunoSEQ 96-well plates, and each plate was treated as a replicate. For sorted subsets, about 200 ng genomic DNA, equal to tens of thousands of T cell genomes, was loaded into each replicate PCR. The purified libraries were quantified using a Qubit 3.0 fluorometer, sized with a Bioanalyzer 2100, and then quantified again using the KAPA Library Quantification kit. A separate single-read 150-cycle Illumina NextSeq 550 flow cell was used to sequence each immunoSEQ 96-well plate. The source study handled its data this way. Because the immunoSEQ output included only junctional sequences and no quality scores, the filtering could not be the same as the filtering used for full-length reads. Sequences were annotated with PyIR, a Python wrapper for IgBLAST v1.9, using IMGT germline references to assign V/J genes and CDR3. Reads with weak V/J assignments (E-value above 1e-6), missing CDR3, stop codons, out-of-frame junctions, or ambiguous translated residues were removed. V3J clonotypes were defined by identical inferred V gene, J gene, and CDR3 amino acid sequence. To compute the percentage overlap between repertoires, the number of shared unique clonotypes was divided by the size of the smaller repertoire. Richness of each repertoire was evaluated using RTK rarefaction, the Chao1 estimator, and Recon v2.1 estimates of unobserved clonotypes. Generation probabilities for all TCRbeta clonotypes obtained by the gDNA method from a handful of donors were computed using OLGA. This immuneACCESS table, as held by TCRdb, lists in-frame sequences with V and J called but not all clones. Of the missing ones, under half trace to an unresolved V gene in checked studies; the others have no known cause. V and J calls and clone size follow that table, whereas D and trimming were derived from the DNA. For this sample the table gives about 1,900,000 clones, of which about 94% were detected only once. The ten largest clones capture under 1.5% of the sample.

The germline V gene yields SGHDT for CDR1 and YYEEEE for CDR2. The CDR3 contains 14 residues, cysteine and phenylalanine counted. Only the CDR3 region is kept as DNA, spanning 42 bases read in frame from base 1. CD8 naive samples were obtained by positive selection for CCR7 among CD45RO-negative cells, yielding a CD45RA+CCR7+ population from which TemRA cells were excluded. The donors were healthy, HIV-negative adults with no recently reported acute infections or vaccinations. Every donor was a Caucasian adult residing in Nashville, Tennessee, USA. Blood was collected by leukapheresis, and PBMCs were isolated by Ficoll-Histopaque density gradient centrifugation and then cryopreserved in liquid nitrogen vapor phase. Purity and quantity of every magnetically sorted T cell population were checked by analytical flow cytometry. From each sorted fraction, genomic DNA was isolated and quantified by UV absorbance on a Nanodrop 2000c.

The clonotype comes from a man aged 18 to 35 in good health. Sample: naive CD8+ T cells sorted from blood. This sample's cell subset or site label indicates: CD45RA+CCR7+. The chain was built from TRBV5-6 and TRBJ2-7, and TRBD1 matches 7 of the central bases. The assigned J gene may be wrong: the sequence end matches TRBJ2-5 better. The nucleotide sequence reads as follows: TGTGCCAGCAGCTTGGGGGACAGTCAAGAGACCCAGTACTTC. Protein translation: CASSLGDSQETQYF.